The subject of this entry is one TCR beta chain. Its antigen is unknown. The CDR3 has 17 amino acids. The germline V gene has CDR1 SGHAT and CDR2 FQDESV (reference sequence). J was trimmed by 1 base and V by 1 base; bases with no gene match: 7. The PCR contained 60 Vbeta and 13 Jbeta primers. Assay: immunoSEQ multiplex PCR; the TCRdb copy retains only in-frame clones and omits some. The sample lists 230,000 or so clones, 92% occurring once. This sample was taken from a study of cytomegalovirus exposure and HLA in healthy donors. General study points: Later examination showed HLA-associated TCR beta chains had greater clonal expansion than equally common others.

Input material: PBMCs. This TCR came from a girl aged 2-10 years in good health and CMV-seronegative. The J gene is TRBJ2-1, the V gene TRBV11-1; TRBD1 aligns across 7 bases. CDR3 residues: CASSLDLAGGSYNEQFF. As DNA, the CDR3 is TGTGCCAGCAGCTTAGATTTGGCAGGGGGATCCTACAATGAGCAGTTCTTC.